This entry describes one T cell receptor beta chain. Trimming removed 0 bases at V and 6 bases at J, with 22 bases between. CDR1 is LNHDA and CDR2 is SQIVND in the germline V gene (reference sequence). This CDR3 comprises 18 residues. The data were taken from a study of blood T cell repertoires in COVID-19. Overall study context: Donors in the United States, Italy and Spain gave samples during acute or convalescent COVID-19. Nucleic acid was either cDNA or gDNA, and it came from T cells, B-cell-depleted T cells, or PBMCs.

As handled by the study authors: The authors estimated nucleated cell counts from reference gene primer amplification. Profiling relied on immunoSEQ multiplex PCR, and the TCRdb table lists in-frame clones only, not all of them. V, J and clone size derive from that table, while D and trimming were established from the DNA sequence. The data hold some 250,000 clones, with 86% observed a single time. The receptor was isolated from an older man with acute or convalescent COVID-19. This chain joins TRBV19 and TRBJ2-3; maybe TRBD2 (6 bases). The sequenced material came from peripheral blood. Here the CDR3 reads CASSIDWGGTPSRDTQYF. The CDR3 nucleotides read TGTGCCAGTAGTATAGATTGGGGCGGGACTCCTTCACGGGATACGCAGTATTTT.